The rows below give T cell receptor beta chains drawn from one sample of a study of spatial heterogeneity in lung cancer. One entry per CDR3 protein results from TCRdb running MiXCR on the 5' RACE reads. The sample lists about 47,000 distinct CDR3 sequences, over 9.5% occurring once. The sequencing used PBMCs, collected at follow-up. The receptors stem from a male donor with early-stage non-small cell lung cancer. Each CDR3 is given with its conserved first and last residue. Each record gives: J gene, D gene, V gene, clone size, CDR3 DNA, CDR3 protein. The D gene is left open where the match is weak. Size is omitted from some rows. Given values are once, few, many or a class for expanded clones.

j_call: TRBJ2-3; d_call: -; v_call: TRBV7-2; clone_size: many; cdr3_nt: TGTGCCAGCAGCCCCTTCCTTAGCACAGATACGCAGTATTTT; cdr3_aa: CASSPFLSTDTQYF
j_call: TRBJ1-5; d_call: TRBD1; v_call: TRBV5-1; clone_size: -; cdr3_nt: TGCGCCAGCAGCTCCGGGACAGGGCTTCAGCCCCAGCATTTT; cdr3_aa: CASSSGTGLQPQHF
j_call: TRBJ1-5; d_call: -; v_call: TRBV5-6; clone_size: -; cdr3_nt: TGTGCCAGCAGCTTGGAGGGCCAAGAGACCCAGCATTTT; cdr3_aa: CASSLEGQETQHF
j_call: TRBJ2-1; d_call: TRBD2; v_call: TRBV19; clone_size: many; cdr3_nt: TGTGCCAGTAGTAGCGGACTAGCGGGGTTCTACAATGAGCAGTTCTTC; cdr3_aa: CASSSGLAGFYNEQFF
j_call: TRBJ2-5; d_call: -; v_call: TRBV7-2; clone_size: many; cdr3_nt: TGTGCCAGCAGCTTCTCCCTACTCCAAGAGACCCAGTACTTC; cdr3_aa: CASSFSLLQETQYF
j_call: TRBJ2-5; d_call: -; v_call: TRBV12-3/TRBV12-4; clone_size: -; cdr3_nt: TGTGCCAGCAGTTCCACCGGGGCGGAGACCCAGTACTTC; cdr3_aa: CASSSTGAETQYF
j_call: TRBJ1-2; d_call: -; v_call: TRBV7-6; clone_size: few; cdr3_nt: TGTGCCAGCAGCTCGACAGAGAACTATGGCTACACCTTC; cdr3_aa: CASSSTENYGYTF
j_call: TRBJ2-5; d_call: TRBD2; v_call: TRBV3-1; clone_size: -; cdr3_nt: TGTGCCAGCAGCCTGAACCTAGCGGGGGGCCAAGAGACCCAGTACTTC; cdr3_aa: CASSLNLAGGQETQYF
j_call: TRBJ2-7; d_call: TRBD1; v_call: TRBV5-1; clone_size: -; cdr3_nt: TGCGCCAGCAGCCCGGGACAGGTGGAGCCGCTCGAGCAGTACTTC; cdr3_aa: CASSPGQVEPLEQYF
j_call: TRBJ1-2; d_call: -; v_call: TRBV20-1; clone_size: many; cdr3_nt: TGCAGTGCTTCCGGGTCGTGGTATGGCTACACCTTC; cdr3_aa: CSASGSWYGYTF
j_call: TRBJ1-1; d_call: -; v_call: TRBV5-1; clone_size: -; cdr3_nt: TGCGCCAGCAGCTTGGTAACGGATACTGAAGCTTTCTTT; cdr3_aa: CASSLVTDTEAFF
j_call: TRBJ2-7; d_call: -; v_call: TRBV6-5; clone_size: many; cdr3_nt: TGTGCCAGCAGTTACTCGAAGCAGACCTACGAGCAGTACTTC; cdr3_aa: CASSYSKQTYEQYF
j_call: TRBJ1-5; d_call: -; v_call: TRBV20-1; clone_size: many; cdr3_nt: TGCAGTGCTAGAGATGGACGGAGGGTGAGCAATCAGCCCCAGCATTTT; cdr3_aa: CSARDGRRVSNQPQHF
j_call: TRBJ2-7; d_call: -; v_call: TRBV29-1; clone_size: many; cdr3_nt: TGCAGCGCCAGACAGGGAGGCTCCTACGAGCAGTACTTC; cdr3_aa: CSARQGGSYEQYF
j_call: TRBJ2-5; d_call: -; v_call: TRBV29-1; clone_size: -; cdr3_nt: TGCAGCGTTGGCCAGGGAGAATTACAGACCCAGTACTTC; cdr3_aa: CSVGQGELQTQYF
j_call: TRBJ1-5; d_call: -; v_call: TRBV9; clone_size: few; cdr3_nt: TGTGCCAGCAGCCCACATGGGAGCAATCAGCCCCAGCATTTT; cdr3_aa: CASSPHGSNQPQHF
j_call: TRBJ2-3; d_call: TRBD2; v_call: TRBV29-1; clone_size: few; cdr3_nt: TGCAGCGCCCGACGCGGCGCTAGCGGAGGAGATACGCAGTATTTT; cdr3_aa: CSARRGASGGDTQYF
j_call: TRBJ1-1; d_call: -; v_call: TRBV10-3; clone_size: few; cdr3_nt: TGTGCCATCAGCACGGGACAAGTGAACACTGAAGCTTTCTTT; cdr3_aa: CAISTGQVNTEAFF
j_call: TRBJ2-7; d_call: -; v_call: TRBV6-2/TRBV6-3; clone_size: many; cdr3_nt: TGTGCCAGCAGTTACTCTACAGGGAGTTTGGGCGAGCAGTACTTC; cdr3_aa: CASSYSTGSLGEQYF
j_call: TRBJ2-3; d_call: -; v_call: TRBV5-1; clone_size: many; cdr3_nt: TGCGCCAGCAGCCCTACGTCGGATACGCAGTATTTT; cdr3_aa: CASSPTSDTQYF